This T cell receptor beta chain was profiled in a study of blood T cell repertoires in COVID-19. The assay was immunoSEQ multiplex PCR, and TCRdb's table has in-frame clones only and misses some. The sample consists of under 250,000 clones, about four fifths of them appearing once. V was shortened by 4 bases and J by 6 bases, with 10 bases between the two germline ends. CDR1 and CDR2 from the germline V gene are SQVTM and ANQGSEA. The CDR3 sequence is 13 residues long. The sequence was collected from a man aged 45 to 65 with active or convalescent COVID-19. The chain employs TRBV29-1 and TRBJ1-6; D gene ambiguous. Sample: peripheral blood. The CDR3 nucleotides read TGCAGCGTTGGAGAGTCTAGTAATTCACCCCTCCACTTT. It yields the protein CSVGESSNSPLHF.